This TCR beta chain was observed in a study of cytomegalovirus exposure and HLA in healthy donors. Findings and limits, study-wide: Diagnosis of cytomegalovirus status made by the classifier reportedly showed high specificity and sensitivity. V- and J-gene trimming in TCR beta was tied to a missense DCLRE1C variant by an analysis performed later. Analyses of presence/absence relied on an assumption of roughly uniform sequencing depth across donors.

The germline CDR1 and CDR2 sequences are SGHRS and YFSETQ. This CDR3 spans 15 amino acids. V lost 5 bases to trimming and J lost 3 bases, with 17 bases between them. In the case of this clone: Antigen specificity is unknown.

The primer mix had 60 Vbeta and 13 Jbeta primers. As originally analysed: Roughly 11 million of the 80 million or so unique TCR beta chains counted in a later analysis were shared. The protocol was immunoSEQ multiplex PCR, while the TCRdb copy is restricted to in-frame clones and leaves out a portion. D and trimming come from the DNA, and the V and J calls and clone size come from that table. The profile covers 90,000 to 130,000 clones, with around 64% appearing a single time and just over 8.5% taken by the ten largest. The sequenced material came from PBMCs. The V call is TRBV5-1, the J call TRBJ2-5; possible D gene TRBD1, 5 bases. The receptor was derived from a man aged 25 to 40 in good health and CMV-seropositive. The chain's CDR3 is CASRLFPTVEETQYF. The DNA for the CDR3 is TGCGCCAGCAGACTGTTTCCGACAGTTGAAGAGACCCAGTACTTC.